The T cell receptor beta chain described here comes from a study of neurological immune-mediated disorders. The time point here: longitudinal time-point 3. Germline values: CDR1 MNHEY, CDR2 SVGAGI. V gave up 2 bases and J gave up 2 bases, with 15 bases separating them. The CDR3 consists of 16 residues. 5'RACE with 10-nucleotide random UMIs generated the cDNA. TCRdb recomputed calls from the 5' RACE reads with MiXCR, one row per CDR3 protein. The sample includes approximately 100,000 distinct CDR3 sequences, about 10% of them seen just once. This clonotype has ten or more counts. This clonotype was obtained from a female donor with HTLV-1-associated myelopathy (HAM/TSP). V gene TRBV6-5 combines with J gene TRBJ2-5; TRBD2 is a possible D gene (6 bases). Sequenced: PBMCs. The CDR3 region is CASSYGPGGEQETQYF. The DNA for the CDR3 is TGTGCCAGCAGTTACGGACCGGGCGGGGAGCAAGAGACCCAGTACTTC.